These 28 T cell receptor beta chains share one sample of origin, sequenced in a study of blood T cell repertoires in COVID-19. The method was immunoSEQ multiplex PCR; TCRdb's version includes in-frame clones alone and lacks a portion of them. The sample includes 200,000 to 300,000 clones, just under 85% of them seen just once. The sample consisted of peripheral blood. These receptors all come from a man in his fifties with acute or convalescent COVID-19.

The genes are TRBV19 and TRBJ2-7; D remains ambiguous. The V gene lost 7 bases and the J gene lost 7 bases, with 20 bases spanning the gap. The CDR3 is 14 amino acids. Germline loops: CDR1 LNHDA, CDR2 SQIVND (reference sequence). The CDR3 nucleotides are TGTGCCAGTAAGGAGAAAACCCCGGGTGGGGAGCAGTACTTC. This translates into CASKEKTPGGEQYF.

This chain joins TRBV2 and TRBJ2-1; perhaps TRBD2 as D (5 bases). The CDR3 is 13 residues long. V was trimmed by 6 bases and J by 5 bases, leaving 11 bases between them. From germline, CDR1 is SNHLY and CDR2 FYNNEI. This CDR3 reads CASRITSNNEQFF. CDR3 DNA sequence: TGTGCCAGCAGAATTACTAGTAACAATGAGCAGTTCTTC.

A single count supports this clone. J is TRBJ2-2 and V is TRBV28; 8 bases align to TRBD2. This CDR3 region has 16 residues. V trimming: 7 bases; J trimming: 1 base; junction bases outside the gene matches: 8. Germline CDR1 is MDHEN and CDR2 is SYDVKM. Written as DNA, the CDR3 is TGTGCCAGCAAAGACGGGAGGGCCGGGAACACCGGGGAGCTGTTTTTT. Translation gives CASKDGRAGNTGELFF.

This clone was detected a few times. The chain recombines TRBV29-1 with TRBJ2-7, with D uncertain. The CDR3 spans 10 residues. Germline CDR1 reads SQVTM; CDR2 reads ANQGSEA. Trimming left V 5 bases short and J 7 bases short, with 9 bases between. The DNA of the CDR3 is TGCAGCGTTATTGGAGTGGAGCAGTACTTC. As protein: CSVIGVEQYF.

In its sample, this clone was seen a few times. The genes are TRBV5-4 and TRBJ2-1; 12 bases agree with TRBD2. Germline CDR1 reads SGHNT; CDR2 reads YYREEE (reference sequence). This CDR3 has 14 amino acids. J was trimmed by 7 bases and V by 5 bases; bases with no gene match: 4. CDR3 DNA sequence: TGTGCCAGCAGTCCCGGGACTAGCGGGAATGAGCAGTTCTTC. Residues: CASSPGTSGNEQFF.

This rearrangement joins TRBV5-5 to TRBJ2-5, with a tentative D call TRBD1 (6 bases). The V end lost 4 bases, the J end lost 5 bases, and 15 bases lay between the germline ends. The CDR3 is made up of 14 amino acids. CDR1 and CDR2 from the germline V gene are SGHKS and YYEKEE (reference sequence). The CDR3 loop is CASSPYRVGETQYF. DNA of the CDR3: TGTGCCAGCAGCCCCTACAGGGTTGGGGAGACCCAGTACTTC. The full variable domain, completed using reference TRBV5-5 and TRBJ2-5, is DAGVTQSPTHLIKTRGQQVTLRCSPISGHKSVSWYQQVLGQGPQFIFQYYEKEERGRGNFPDRFSARQFPNYSSELNVNALLLGDSALYLCASSPYRVGETQYFGPGTRLLVL.

V usage is TRBV5-1 and J usage is TRBJ1-4, with D maybe TRBD1 (5 bases). The V end lost 3 bases, the J end lost 5 bases, and 17 bases lay between the germline ends. Germline lookup yields CDR1 SGHRS and CDR2 YFSETQ. This CDR3 comprises 16 residues. The CDR3 protein is CASSSLSGQGNEKLFF. The CDR3 DNA sequence: TGCGCCAGCAGCTCCCTAAGCGGGCAGGGCAATGAAAAACTGTTTTTT.

The V and J genes are TRBV5-5 and TRBJ1-6, with D maybe TRBD1 (5 bases). With 0 bases removed from V and 13 bases from J, the gap between germline ends came to 14 bases. This CDR3 is 14 amino acids long. Germline V CDR1 and CDR2: SGHKS, YYEKEE (reference sequence). CDR3 residues: CASSLGGGTFPLHF. The CDR3 DNA is TGTGCCAGCAGCTTGGGGGGCGGAACTTTCCCCCTCCACTTT.

The chain couples TRBV29-1 to TRBJ1-2; D call uncertain. Germline assignment: CDR1 SQVTM and CDR2 ANQGSEA. This CDR3 region has 11 residues. V was trimmed by 7 bases and J by 5 bases, leaving 11 bases between them. The CDR3 DNA follows: TGCAGCGGCAAAATCGGGTATGGCTACACCTTC. Encoded protein: CSGKIGYGYTF.

This clone was seen ten or more times. This sequence joins TRBV28 and TRBJ1-2, with a tentative D call TRBD1 (5 bases). The CDR3 has 14 residues. CDR1 MDHEN and CDR2 SYDVKM come from the germline V gene. The V end was cut by 6 bases, the J end by 6 bases, with 17 bases between. CDR3 protein: CASSQFRESDGYTF. CDR3 sequence (DNA): TGTGCCAGCAGCCAATTCAGGGAATCCGATGGCTACACCTTC.

The chain recombines TRBV28 with TRBJ1-3; the D gene is possibly TRBD1 (6 bases). Germline V lookup: CDR1 MDHEN, CDR2 SYDVKM. Trimming removed 6 bases from V and 3 bases from J, with 18 bases in between. This CDR3 region has 16 residues. The chain's CDR3 is CASSIKTGRGGNTIYF. The CDR3 nucleotides read TGTGCCAGCAGCATAAAAACAGGCAGGGGTGGAAACACCATATATTTT.

The V call is TRBV7-8, the J call TRBJ2-7; TRBD2 might be the D (5 bases). The length of the CDR3 is 14 residues. Between the trimmed V and J ends, which lost 3 bases and 6 bases, there was a span of 15 bases. From germline, CDR1 is SGHVS and CDR2 FQNEAQ. DNA of the CDR3: TGTGCCAGCAGCTTTGGGCTAGCCCAGCGCGAGCAGTACTTC. Its translation is CASSFGLAQREQYF. Together with reference TRBV7-8 and TRBJ2-7, the CDR3 gives the full variable domain: GAGVSQSPRYKVAKRGQDVALRCDPISGHVSLFWYQQALGQGPEFLTYFQNEAQLDKSGLPSDRFFAERPEGSVSTLKIQRTQQEDSAVYLCASSFGLAQREQYFGPGTRLTVT.

This clone was detected once. The chain joins TRBV19 to TRBJ1-5; 7 positions match TRBD1. Losses at the gene ends were 4 bases for V and 1 base for J; bases not matched to a gene: 10. The CDR3 loop spans 17 amino acids. CDR1 is LNHDA and CDR2 is SQIVND in the germline V gene (reference sequence). CDR3 sequence reads: CASSSLRQGLSNQPQHF. DNA of the CDR3: TGTGCCAGTAGTAGCCTGAGACAGGGTTTAAGCAATCAGCCCCAGCATTTT.

The J gene is TRBJ1-3, the V gene TRBV19; 9 bases map to TRBD1. With 6 bases clipped from V and 2 bases from J, the junction kept 8 bases outside the gene matches. Looked up from germline, CDR1 is LNHDA and CDR2 is SQIVND (reference sequence). This CDR3 spans 16 amino acids. CDR3 sequence (DNA): TGTGCCAGTAGCCACCGACAGGGGGAAGCTGGAAACACCATATATTTT. Translation gives CASSHRQGEAGNTIYF.

This clone came up once. The chain has TRBV7-9 and TRBJ2-6; TRBD1 matches at 7 bases. Per the germline V gene, CDR1 is SEHNR and CDR2 is FQNEAQ (reference sequence). The CDR3 covers 15 residues. Trimming at V came to 6 bases and at J to 1 base, leaving 3 bases not matched to a gene. CDR3 sequence reads: CASRRQGSGANVLTF. In DNA, the CDR3 is TGTGCCAGCAGGAGACAGGGATCTGGGGCCAACGTCCTGACTTTC.

The V and J genes are TRBV2 and TRBJ2-7; TRBD1 aligns across 10 bases. Trimming took 7 bases from V and 7 from J; bases not matched to a gene: 7. CDR1 SNHLY and CDR2 FYNNEI come from the germline V gene. CDR3 length: 13 amino acids. The CDR3 region is CASKGDRGGEQYF. The CDR3 coding sequence is TGTGCCAGCAAGGGGGACAGGGGCGGGGAGCAGTACTTC.

This chain uses TRBV7-3 with TRBJ2-2; possible D gene TRBD2, 6 bases. The CDR3 runs to 19 residues. Germline V gives CDR1 SGHTA, CDR2 FQGTGA. The germline V and J ends were trimmed by 0 bases and 4 bases, with 21 bases remaining between them. CDR3 region: CASSLTAPSLAGSTGELFF. CDR3 bases: TGTGCCAGCAGCTTAACGGCCCCCAGTCTGGCGGGATCCACCGGGGAGCTGTTTTTT.

This clone occurred a few times. V gene TRBV7-6 combines with J gene TRBJ2-3; D possibly corresponds to TRBD2 (7 bases). CDR3 length equals 14 residues. The ends were cut back, 5 bases at V and 4 bases at J, with 13 bases in the middle. Germline V lookup: CDR1 SGHVS, CDR2 FNYEAQ. CDR3 DNA sequence: TGTGCCAGCAGCAGGGGCGGGGGCGCAGATACGCAGTATTTT. Amino acids: CASSRGGGADTQYF.

The chain carries TRBV9 and TRBJ2-7, with D unclear. Germline V gene data show CDR1 as SGDLS and CDR2 as YYNGEE. This CDR3 is 14 amino acids long. With 4 bases removed from V and 0 bases from J, the gap between germline ends came to 11 bases. CDR3 amino acids: CASSSAQSSYEQYF. The CDR3 coding sequence is TGTGCCAGCAGCTCAGCGCAAAGCTCCTACGAGCAGTACTTC.

J is TRBJ1-2 and V is TRBV6-5; 8 bases agree with TRBD1. The CDR3 loop spans 15 amino acids. V shed 5 bases, J shed 2 bases, and the junction held 7 bases outside the gene matches. CDR1 MNHEY and CDR2 SVGAGI come from the germline V gene. CDR3: CASSPGGQGNYGYTF. In DNA form, the CDR3 reads TGTGCCAGCAGTCCAGGAGGACAGGGAAACTATGGCTACACCTTC.

The chain couples TRBV3-1 (or the pseudogene TRBV3-2) to TRBJ1-3; tentative D call: TRBD1 (6 bases). The V gene's germline CDR1 is LGHDT and CDR2 YNNKEL (reference sequence). The V gene lost 1 base and the J gene lost 3 bases, with 7 bases spanning the gap. The CDR3 runs to 14 residues. Written as DNA, the CDR3 is TGTGCCAGCAGCCAAGGAGGGGGTGGAAACACCATATATTTT. It is translated as CASSQGGGGNTIYF.

V is TRBV19 and J is TRBJ2-5; TRBD1 agrees at 12 bases. CDR3 length equals 17 residues. Germline CDR1 and CDR2: LNHDA and SQIVND (reference sequence). The V gene end was trimmed by 3 bases and the J gene end by 5 bases; junction bases not matched to a gene: 10. This chain's CDR3 is CASSMETGTGGAETQYF. Here the CDR3 DNA reads TGTGCCAGTAGTATGGAAACCGGGACAGGGGGCGCGGAGACCCAGTACTTC.

The chain has TRBV11-2 and TRBJ2-2, with D hard to call. Trimming pared 5 bases from V and 6 bases from J, leaving 13 bases between. Looked up from germline, CDR1 is SGHAT and CDR2 is FQNNGV. This CDR3 comprises 14 residues. The CDR3 region is CASSQILEAGELFF. The CDR3 coding sequence is TGTGCCAGCAGCCAAATTTTAGAGGCCGGGGAGCTGTTTTTT.

CDR3 residues: CASSLDHYSNQPQHF. CDR3 bases: TGTGCCAGCAGTTTAGACCACTATAGCAATCAGCCCCAGCATTTT. The J gene is TRBJ1-5, the V gene TRBV28; D remains unclear. Germline CDR1 and CDR2: MDHEN and SYDVKM. This CDR3 region has 15 residues. Trimming shortened V by 2 bases and J by 0 bases, and 8 bases separated the two germline ends.

In its sample, this clone was seen once. Its ends do not fully match the called genes, so a read error is possible. Other DNA sequences in the sample encode the same CDR3. The chain employs TRBV18 and TRBJ2-3; 10 bases align to TRBD1. Germline CDR1 KGHSH, CDR2 LQKENI. The CDR3 runs 14 residues. The CDR3 nucleotides read TGTGCCAGCTCACCGACAGGGGGCACGGATACGCAGTATTTT. It codes for CASSPTGGTDTQYF.

This clone was observed a single time. This chain connects TRBV5-4 to TRBJ2-7; TRBD2 matches 11 bases. The V and J ends lost 4 bases and 1 base, in that order; junction bases with no gene match: 10. The CDR3 contains 17 residues. The germline CDR1 and CDR2 sequences are SGHNT and YYREEE (reference sequence). The CDR3 here is CASSRRILAGGSYEQYF. Here the CDR3 DNA reads TGTGCCAGCAGCCGGCGGATTCTAGCGGGAGGTTCCTACGAGCAGTACTTC.

The chain uses TRBV3-1 (or the pseudogene TRBV3-2) and TRBJ2-3; 10 nucleotides agree with TRBD2. This CDR3 has 21 amino acids. Germline assignment: CDR1 LGHDT and CDR2 YNNKEL (reference sequence). V lost 3 bases and J lost 3; bases outside the gene matches: 21. The chain's CDR3 is CASSQAIPTSGVPKVTDTQYF. The DNA for the CDR3 is TGTGCCAGCAGCCAGGCTATTCCTACTAGCGGGGTCCCCAAGGTAACAGATACGCAGTATTTT.

V gene TRBV9 combines with J gene TRBJ2-3; no firm D call. The germline V and J ends were trimmed by 2 bases and 2 bases, with 9 bases remaining between them. The germline V gene has CDR1 SGDLS and CDR2 YYNGEE. This CDR3 contains 14 residues. CDR3 residues: CASSVSVHTDTQYF. CDR3 DNA: TGTGCCAGCAGCGTTTCGGTTCACACAGATACGCAGTATTTT.